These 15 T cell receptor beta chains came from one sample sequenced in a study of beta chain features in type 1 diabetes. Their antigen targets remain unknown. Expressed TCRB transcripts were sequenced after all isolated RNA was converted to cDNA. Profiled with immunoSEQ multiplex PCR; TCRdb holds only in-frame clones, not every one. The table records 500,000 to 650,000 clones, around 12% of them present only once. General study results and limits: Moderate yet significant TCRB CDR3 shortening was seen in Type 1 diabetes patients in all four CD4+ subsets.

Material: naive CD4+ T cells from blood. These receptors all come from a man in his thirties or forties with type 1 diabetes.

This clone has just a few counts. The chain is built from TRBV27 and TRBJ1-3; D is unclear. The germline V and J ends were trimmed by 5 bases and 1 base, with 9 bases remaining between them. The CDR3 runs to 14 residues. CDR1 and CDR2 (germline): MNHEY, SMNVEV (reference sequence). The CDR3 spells CASSDTRSGNTIYF. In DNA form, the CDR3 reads TGTGCCAGCAGTGATACAAGGTCTGGAAACACCATATATTTT.

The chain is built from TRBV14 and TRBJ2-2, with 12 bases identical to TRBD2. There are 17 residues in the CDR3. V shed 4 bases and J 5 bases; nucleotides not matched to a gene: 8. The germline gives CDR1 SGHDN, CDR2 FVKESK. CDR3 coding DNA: TGTGCCAGCAGCCCGCTGGGGACTAGCGGGCCTACCGGGGAGCTGTTTTTT. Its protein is CASSPLGTSGPTGELFF.

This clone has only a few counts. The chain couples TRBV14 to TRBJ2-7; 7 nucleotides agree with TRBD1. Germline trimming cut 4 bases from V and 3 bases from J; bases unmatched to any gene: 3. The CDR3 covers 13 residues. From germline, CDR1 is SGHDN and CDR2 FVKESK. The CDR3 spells CASSRDRGYEQYF. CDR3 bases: TGTGCCAGCAGCCGGGACAGAGGCTACGAGCAGTACTTC. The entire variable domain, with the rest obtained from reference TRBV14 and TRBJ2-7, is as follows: EAGVTQFPSHSVIEKGQTVTLRCDPISGHDNLYWYRRVMGKEIKFLLHFVKESKQDESGMPNNRFLAERTGGTYSTLKVQPAELEDSGVYFCASSRDRGYEQYFGPGTRLTVT.

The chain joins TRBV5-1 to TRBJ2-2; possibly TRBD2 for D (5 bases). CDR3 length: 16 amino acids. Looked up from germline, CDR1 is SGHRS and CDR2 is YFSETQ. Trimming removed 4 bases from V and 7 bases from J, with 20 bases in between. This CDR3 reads CASSPTRGPNLGELFF. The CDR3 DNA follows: TGCGCCAGCAGCCCGACTCGAGGGCCGAATCTCGGGGAGCTGTTTTTT.

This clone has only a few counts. The CDR3 bases are TGTGCCTGGAGCCCATGGGGACAGGGGGGCCACGAGCAGTACTTC. Translated: CAWSPWGQGGHEQYF. The chain links TRBV30 to TRBJ2-7; 11 bases match TRBD1. This CDR3 spans 15 amino acids. After removal of 3 bases from V and 5 bases from J, the junction contained 9 bases not matched to a gene. Germline V gives CDR1 GTSNPN, CDR2 SVGIG (reference sequence).

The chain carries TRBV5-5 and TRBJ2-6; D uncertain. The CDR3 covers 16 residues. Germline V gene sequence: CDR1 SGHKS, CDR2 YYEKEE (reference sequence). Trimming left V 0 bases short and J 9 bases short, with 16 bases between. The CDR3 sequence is CASSLAPDYEINVLTF. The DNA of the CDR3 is TGTGCCAGCAGCTTGGCCCCCGATTACGAAATCAACGTCCTGACTTTC.

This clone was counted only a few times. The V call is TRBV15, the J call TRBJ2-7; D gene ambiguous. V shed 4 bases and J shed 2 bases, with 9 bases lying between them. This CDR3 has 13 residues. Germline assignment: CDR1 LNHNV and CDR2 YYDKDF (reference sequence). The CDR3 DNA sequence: TGTGCCACCAGCAAAGCAGGAACCTACGAGCAGTACTTC. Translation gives CATSKAGTYEQYF. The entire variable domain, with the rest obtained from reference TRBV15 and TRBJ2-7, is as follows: DAMVIQNPRYQVTQFGKPVTLSCSQTLNHNVMYWYQQKSSQAPKLLFHYYDKDFNNEADTPDNFQSRRPNTSFCFLDIRSPGLGDTAMYLCATSKAGTYEQYFGPGTRLTVT.

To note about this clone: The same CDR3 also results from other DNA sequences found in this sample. The CDR3 loop is CASSLVRTEAFF. In nucleotides, the CDR3 is TGTGCCAGCAGCTTAGTAAGAACTGAAGCTTTCTTT. The genes are TRBV7-2 and TRBJ1-1; D is undetermined. V was pared by 1 base and J by 5 bases, with 5 bases between. This CDR3 spans 12 amino acids. The germline V gene has CDR1 SGHTA and CDR2 FQGNSA.

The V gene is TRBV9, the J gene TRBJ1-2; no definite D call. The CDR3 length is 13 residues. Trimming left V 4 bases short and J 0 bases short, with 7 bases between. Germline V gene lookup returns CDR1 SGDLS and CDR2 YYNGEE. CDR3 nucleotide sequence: TGTGCCAGCAGCTCCGGGCCTAACTATGGCTACACCTTC. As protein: CASSSGPNYGYTF.

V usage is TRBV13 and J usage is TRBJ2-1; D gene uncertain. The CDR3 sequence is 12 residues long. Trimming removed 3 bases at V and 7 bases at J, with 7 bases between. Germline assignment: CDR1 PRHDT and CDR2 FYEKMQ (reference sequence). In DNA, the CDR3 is TGTGCCAGCAGCTTTGGCAGGAATGAGCAGTTCTTC. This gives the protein CASSFGRNEQFF.

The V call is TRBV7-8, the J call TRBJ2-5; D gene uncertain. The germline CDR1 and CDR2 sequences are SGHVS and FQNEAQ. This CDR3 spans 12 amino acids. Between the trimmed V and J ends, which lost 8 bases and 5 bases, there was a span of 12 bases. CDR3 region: CASGNHGETQYF. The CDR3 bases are TGTGCCAGCGGAAACCACGGGGAGACCCAGTACTTC.

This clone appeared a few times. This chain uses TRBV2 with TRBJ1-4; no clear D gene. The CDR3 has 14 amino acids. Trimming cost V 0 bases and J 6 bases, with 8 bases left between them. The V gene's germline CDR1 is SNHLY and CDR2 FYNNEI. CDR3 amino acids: CASSEAQGHEKLFF. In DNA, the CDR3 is TGTGCCAGCAGTGAAGCGCAAGGCCATGAAAAACTGTTTTTT.

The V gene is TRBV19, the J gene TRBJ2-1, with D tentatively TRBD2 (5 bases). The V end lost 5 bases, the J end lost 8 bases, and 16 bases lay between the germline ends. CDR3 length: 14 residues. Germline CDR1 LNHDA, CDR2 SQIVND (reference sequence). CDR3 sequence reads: CASSVQLGSHEQFF. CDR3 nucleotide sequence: TGTGCCAGTAGTGTCCAACTAGGTTCGCATGAGCAGTTCTTC. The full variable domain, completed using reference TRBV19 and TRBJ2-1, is DGGITQSPKYLFRKEGQNVTLSCEQNLNHDAMYWYRQDPGQGLRLIYYSQIVNDFQKGDIAEGYSVSREKKESFPLTVTSAQKNPTAFYLCASSVQLGSHEQFFGPGTRLTVL.

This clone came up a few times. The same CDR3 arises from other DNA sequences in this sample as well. The chain's CDR3 is CASSGQGGYNSPLHF. CDR3 in DNA: TGTGCCAGCAGCGGACAGGGTGGGTATAATTCACCCCTCCACTTT. The chain recombines TRBV2 with TRBJ1-6, with 8 bases fitting TRBD1. CDR3 length: 15 residues. Trimming cost V 6 bases and J 4 bases; bases outside gene matches: 5. In germline, CDR1 is SNHLY, CDR2 FYNNEI. Variable domain in full (rest from reference TRBV2 and TRBJ1-6): EPEVTQTPSHQVTQMGQEVILRCVPISNHLYFYWYRQILGQKVEFLVSFYNNEISEKSEIFDDQFSVERPDGSNFTLKIRSTKLEDSAMYFCASSGQGGYNSPLHFGNGTRLTVT.

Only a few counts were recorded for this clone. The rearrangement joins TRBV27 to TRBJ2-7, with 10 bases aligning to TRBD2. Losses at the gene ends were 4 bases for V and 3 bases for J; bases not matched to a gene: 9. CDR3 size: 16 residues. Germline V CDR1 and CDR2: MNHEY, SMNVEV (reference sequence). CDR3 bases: TGTGCCAGCAGTTCCCTACAAGCGGGGGGGCGCTACGAGCAGTACTTC. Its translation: CASSSLQAGGRYEQYF.